Listed below are T cell receptor beta chains from one sample, sequenced in a study of long-term antiretroviral therapy in people with HIV. Repertoires were generated with immunoSEQ multiplex PCR, while TCRdb's copy carries only in-frame clones and drops some. This sample has roughly 23,000 clones, with 84% found just once. The material was unsorted PBMCs, obtained around 5.9 years after starting antiretroviral therapy. Receptors originate from a young man with HIV. Each CDR3 is given with its conserved first and last residue.

v_gene	j_gene	CDR3aa
TRBV6-1	TRBJ2-7	CASSTADRNYEQYF
TRBV5-1	TRBJ2-7	CASSLEDTFSYEQYF
TRBV7-2	TRBJ1-1	CASSKGPFKMNTEAFF
TRBV5-1	TRBJ2-1	CASSRSQAGGHNEQFF
TRBV4-2	TRBJ1-5	CASSRGENQPQHF
TRBV6-5	TRBJ1-4	CASSYNSGMEKLFF
TRBV7-2	TRBJ1-2	CASSSEPREGGWYGYTF
TRBV11-2	TRBJ1-6	CASSLEPGVNSPLHF
TRBV19	TRBJ1-1	CASTTTQTTEAFF
TRBV30	TRBJ1-3	CAWSWGSGNTIYF
TRBV5-8	TRBJ2-2	CASRPRIAGPKTGELFF
TRBV10-3	TRBJ1-2	CAISDSGTGPYGYTF
TRBV7-3	TRBJ2-2	CASSPDRSNTGELFF